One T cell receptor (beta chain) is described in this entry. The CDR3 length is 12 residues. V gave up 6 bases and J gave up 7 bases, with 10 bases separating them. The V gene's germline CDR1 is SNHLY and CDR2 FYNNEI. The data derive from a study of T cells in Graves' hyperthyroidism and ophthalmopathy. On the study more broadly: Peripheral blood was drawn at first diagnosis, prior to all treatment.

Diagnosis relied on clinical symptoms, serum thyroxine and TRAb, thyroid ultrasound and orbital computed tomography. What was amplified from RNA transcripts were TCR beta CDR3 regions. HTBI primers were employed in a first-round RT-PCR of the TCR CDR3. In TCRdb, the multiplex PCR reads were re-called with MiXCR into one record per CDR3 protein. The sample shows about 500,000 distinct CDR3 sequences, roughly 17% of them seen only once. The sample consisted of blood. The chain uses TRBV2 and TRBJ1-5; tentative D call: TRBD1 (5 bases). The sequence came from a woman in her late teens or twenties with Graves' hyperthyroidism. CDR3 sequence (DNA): TGTGCCAGCAGGGACACCGACCAGCCCCAGCATTTT. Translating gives CASRDTDQPQHF.